Included here is one TCR beta chain sequence, with context. Antigen specificity is unknown. The data derive from a study of shared clonotypes between healthy human individuals. Regarding the study as a whole: Sample collection involved blood only; tissue repertoires are likely different.

Method: immunoSEQ multiplex PCR; TCRdb's copy keeps in-frame clones and lacks some. The table lists 950,000 to 1,200,000 clones, about 72% of them singletons. The sequence was collected from a man aged 18 to 29 in good health. Some clones in this sample may be carry-over from other donors' samples. Sequencing was performed on memory CD4+ T cells from PBMCs. Subset specified: CD45RA-negative fraction.

The CDR3 DNA follows: TGTGCCAGCACCGACAGGAGGACCACAGATACGCAGTATTTT. This gives the protein CASTDRRTTDTQYF. V usage is TRBV6-9 and J usage is TRBJ2-3, with D possibly being TRBD1 (6 bases). V was clipped by 7 bases and J by 2 bases, with 13 bases between them. The CDR3 has 14 residues. The germline V gene encodes CDR1 MNHGY and CDR2 SVAAGI.